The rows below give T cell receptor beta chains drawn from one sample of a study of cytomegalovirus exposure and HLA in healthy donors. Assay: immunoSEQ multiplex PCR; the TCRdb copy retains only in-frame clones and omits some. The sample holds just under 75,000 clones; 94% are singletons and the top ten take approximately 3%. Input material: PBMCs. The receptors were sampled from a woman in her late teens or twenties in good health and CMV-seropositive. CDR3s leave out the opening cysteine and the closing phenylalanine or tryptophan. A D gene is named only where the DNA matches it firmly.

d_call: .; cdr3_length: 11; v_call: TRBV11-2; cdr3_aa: ASSPDRQVEAF
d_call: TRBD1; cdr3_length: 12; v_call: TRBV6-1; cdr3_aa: ASSDLDRVYGYT
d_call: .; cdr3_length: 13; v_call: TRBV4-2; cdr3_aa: ASSQDEEQNTEAF
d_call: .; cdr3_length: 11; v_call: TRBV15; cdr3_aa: ATSRDQRYEQY
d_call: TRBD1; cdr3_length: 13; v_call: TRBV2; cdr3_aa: ASSGGTGRPNGYT
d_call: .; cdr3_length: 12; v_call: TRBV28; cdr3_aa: ASSLRASIGEQF
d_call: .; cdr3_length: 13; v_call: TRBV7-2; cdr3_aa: ASSLTAAQGNEQF
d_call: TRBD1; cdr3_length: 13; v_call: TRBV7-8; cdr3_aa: ASSQTTGGWNEQF
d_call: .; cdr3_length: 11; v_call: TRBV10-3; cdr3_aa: AISASSVNEQY
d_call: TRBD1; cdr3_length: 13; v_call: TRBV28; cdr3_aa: ASITLTGLGTEAF
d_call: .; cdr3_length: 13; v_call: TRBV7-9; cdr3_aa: ASSSRTGANYGYT
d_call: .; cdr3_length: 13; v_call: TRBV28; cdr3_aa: ASSLRRRAATEAF
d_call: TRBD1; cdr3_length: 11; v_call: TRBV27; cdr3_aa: ASIGTGPYEQY
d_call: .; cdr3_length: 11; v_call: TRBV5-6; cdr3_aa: ASSLGTVNEQF
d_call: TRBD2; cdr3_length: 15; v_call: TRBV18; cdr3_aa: ASSPLASGGIGETQY
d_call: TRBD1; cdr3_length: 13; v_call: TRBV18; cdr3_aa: ASSRPGGQNSPLH
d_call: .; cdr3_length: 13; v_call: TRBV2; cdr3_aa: ASIQAYSGANVLT
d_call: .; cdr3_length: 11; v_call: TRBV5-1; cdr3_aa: ASSLTTGTEAF
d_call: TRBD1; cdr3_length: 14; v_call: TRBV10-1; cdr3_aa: ASSLGQAPGDEKLF
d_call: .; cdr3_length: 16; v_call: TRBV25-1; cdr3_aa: ASSESRGGSSGANVLT
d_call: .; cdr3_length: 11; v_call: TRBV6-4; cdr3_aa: ASSVEQNQPQH
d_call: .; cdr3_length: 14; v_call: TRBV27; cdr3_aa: ASSLSGGSGSYEQY
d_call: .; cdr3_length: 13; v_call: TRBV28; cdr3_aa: ASSFPSGVNNEQF
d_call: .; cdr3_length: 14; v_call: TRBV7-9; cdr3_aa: ASREGTPVSYNEQF
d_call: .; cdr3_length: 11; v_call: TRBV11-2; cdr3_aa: ASSVKTGGVQH
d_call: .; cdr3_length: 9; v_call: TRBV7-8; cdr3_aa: ASSLLAEAF
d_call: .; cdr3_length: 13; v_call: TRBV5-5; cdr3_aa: ASSLLETGSYGYT
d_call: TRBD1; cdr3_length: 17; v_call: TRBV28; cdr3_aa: ASRIRGQGGSSRANVLT
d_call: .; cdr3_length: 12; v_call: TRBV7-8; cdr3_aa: ATARGAENTEAF
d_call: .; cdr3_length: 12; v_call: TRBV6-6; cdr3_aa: ASSYRLAQETQY
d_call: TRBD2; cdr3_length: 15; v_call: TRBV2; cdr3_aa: ASRISGRALSTDTQY
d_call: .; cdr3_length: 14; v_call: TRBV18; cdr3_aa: ASSPRQAARTGELF
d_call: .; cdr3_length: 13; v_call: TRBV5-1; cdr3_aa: ASSLVASEANVLT
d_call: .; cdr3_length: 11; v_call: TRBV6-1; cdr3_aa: ASNGVIGTEAF
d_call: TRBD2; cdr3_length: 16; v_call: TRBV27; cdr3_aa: ASSLLAGGPGTYNEQF
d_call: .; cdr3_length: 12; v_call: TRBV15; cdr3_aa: ATSRDRVRTEAF
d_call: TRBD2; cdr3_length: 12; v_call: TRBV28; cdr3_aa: ASRGWGGTGELF
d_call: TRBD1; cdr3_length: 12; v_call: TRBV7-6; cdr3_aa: ASSATQGAYGYT
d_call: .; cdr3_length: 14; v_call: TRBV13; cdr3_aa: ASSFSEGLWTDTQY
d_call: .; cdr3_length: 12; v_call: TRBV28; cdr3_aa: ASSETGANTEAF
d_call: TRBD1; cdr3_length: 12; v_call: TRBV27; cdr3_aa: ASSPGGSSGGYT
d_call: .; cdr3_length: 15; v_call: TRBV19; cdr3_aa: ASSTHRTARLSQPQH
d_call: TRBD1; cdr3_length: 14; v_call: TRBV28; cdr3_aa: ASSFPGTGGPYEQY
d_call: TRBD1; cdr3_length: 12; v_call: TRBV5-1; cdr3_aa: ASSYGQGVDGYT
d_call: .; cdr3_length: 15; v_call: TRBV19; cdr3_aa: ASSVSPSRSSYNEQF
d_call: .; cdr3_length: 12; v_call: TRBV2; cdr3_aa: ASSKGGVVYEQY
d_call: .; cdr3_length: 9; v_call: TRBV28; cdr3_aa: ARAVTDTQY
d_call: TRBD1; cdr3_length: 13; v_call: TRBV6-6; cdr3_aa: ASSPSGQGNWEQY
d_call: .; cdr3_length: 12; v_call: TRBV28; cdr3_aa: ASSLTTSTDTQY